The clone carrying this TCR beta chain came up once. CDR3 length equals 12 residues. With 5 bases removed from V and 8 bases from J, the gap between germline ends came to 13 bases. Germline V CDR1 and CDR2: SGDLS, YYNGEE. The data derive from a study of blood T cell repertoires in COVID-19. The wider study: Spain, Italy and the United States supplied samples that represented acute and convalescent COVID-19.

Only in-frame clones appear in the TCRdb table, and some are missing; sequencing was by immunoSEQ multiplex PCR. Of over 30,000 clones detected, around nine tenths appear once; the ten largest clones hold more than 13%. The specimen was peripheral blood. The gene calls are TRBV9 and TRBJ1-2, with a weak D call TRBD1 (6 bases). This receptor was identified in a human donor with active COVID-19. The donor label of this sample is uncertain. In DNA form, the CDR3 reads TGTGCCAGCAGTGGGGGCGCAAGGGGCTACACCTTC. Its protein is CASSGGARGYTF.